The 13 T cell receptor beta chains presented below share a single source sample, sequenced in a study of cytotoxic CD8 clonotypes in ibrutinib-treated CLL. Assay: immunoSEQ multiplex PCR; the TCRdb copy retains only in-frame clones and omits some. Of over 65,000 clones in the sample, roughly 72% are singletons; the top ten hold roughly 5.9%. This sample comprised PBMCs, obtained after 12 months of ibrutinib treatment. Receptor source: a human donor with chronic lymphocytic leukemia.

The DNA of the CDR3 is TGTGCCAGCAGTTACTCGGGACTGCCAGGCGAGCAGTACTTC. Translated, it gives CASSYSGLPGEQYF. The rearrangement joins TRBV6-5 to TRBJ2-7, with D tentatively TRBD2 (6 bases). Germline V gives CDR1 MNHEY, CDR2 SVGAGI. This CDR3 has 14 amino acids. V shed 0 bases and J shed 6 bases, with 12 bases lying between them.

CDR3 residues: CAWSVRQGRQPQHF. The DNA for the CDR3 is TGTGCCTGGAGTGTACGGCAGGGACGGCAGCCCCAGCATTTT. V and J are TRBV30 and TRBJ1-5; tentatively, D is TRBD1 (5 bases). The germline gives CDR1 GTSNPN, CDR2 SVGIG (reference sequence). The CDR3 has 14 amino acids. Trimming cost V 0 bases and J 7 bases, with 13 bases left between them.

This sequence joins TRBV5-1 and TRBJ1-6, with D possibly TRBD1 on 6 matching bases. The V gene's germline CDR1 is SGHRS and CDR2 YFSETQ. V was shortened by 2 bases and J by 8 bases, with 14 bases between the two germline ends. The CDR3 has 15 residues. The CDR3 coding sequence is TGCGCCAGCAGCTTACAGGGTATAGGGGATTCACCCCTCCACTTT. Its translation: CASSLQGIGDSPLHF.

This chain uses TRBV5-1 with TRBJ1-2; no clear D. V was cut by 4 bases and J by 0 bases, with 13 bases left in between. The CDR3 loop spans 15 amino acids. Germline V gene sequence: CDR1 SGHRS, CDR2 YFSETQ. The CDR3 here is CASSLPEGTNYGYTF. The CDR3 DNA sequence: TGCGCCAGCAGCCTTCCGGAAGGGACTAACTATGGCTACACCTTC.

The chain combines TRBV19 with TRBJ2-3, with D unresolved. CDR3 size: 12 residues. V was shortened by 7 bases and J by 5 bases, with 10 bases between the two germline ends. Germline CDR1 and CDR2: LNHDA and SQIVND (reference sequence). The CDR3 coding sequence is TGTGCCAGTAAAGGTTGGGTAGATACGCAGTATTTT. Its protein is CASKGWVDTQYF.

Concerning this clone itself: The sample holds other DNA sequences that translate to the same CDR3. V is TRBV4-3 and J is TRBJ1-4; D is undetermined. The V end was cut by 1 base, the J end by 8 bases, with 17 bases between. Germline V gene sequence: CDR1 LGHNA, CDR2 YSLEER. The CDR3 has 16 residues. The CDR3 is CASSQAFGRLNEKLFF. The CDR3, as DNA: TGCGCCAGCAGCCAAGCGTTCGGACGGTTGAACGAAAAACTGTTTTTT.

J is TRBJ2-6 and V is TRBV7-2; a weak D match, TRBD2 (5 bases). Germline loops: CDR1 SGHTA, CDR2 FQGNSA. Trimming pared 7 bases from V and 1 base from J, leaving 8 bases between. The CDR3 loop spans 14 amino acids. CDR3 region: CASTWTSGANVLTF. The CDR3 nucleotides are TGTGCCAGCACCTGGACTTCTGGGGCCAACGTCCTGACTTTC.

This chain connects TRBV4-3 to TRBJ2-3; TRBD2 matches at 11 bases. CDR1 LGHNA and CDR2 YSLEER come from the germline V gene. V lost 0 bases and J lost 0; bases outside the gene matches: 8. The CDR3 is 19 amino acids. This CDR3 is CASSQDILAGGLSTDTQYF. DNA of the CDR3: TGCGCCAGCAGCCAAGATATTCTAGCGGGGGGACTAAGCACAGATACGCAGTATTTT.

The CDR3 region has the DNA TGTGCCAGCTCACCTGAGACAGACTCGAACTATGGCTACACCTTC. Translated: CASSPETDSNYGYTF. This chain uses TRBV18 with TRBJ1-2; possible D gene TRBD1, 5 bases. V was cut by 3 bases and J by 2 bases, with 13 bases left in between. The germline gives CDR1 KGHSH, CDR2 LQKENI. The CDR3 is made up of 15 amino acids.

The chain links TRBV4-2 to TRBJ1-2, with D possibly being TRBD1 (6 bases). The CDR3 has 16 amino acids. The germline V gene has CDR1 LGHNA and CDR2 YNFKEQ. The germline V and J ends were trimmed by 0 bases and 4 bases, with 15 bases remaining between them. CDR3 nucleotides: TGTGCCAGCAGCCAAGATCGGGGGGCGCGCGGCTATGGCTACACCTTC. As protein: CASSQDRGARGYGYTF.

This clone appeared a single time. V and J are TRBV7-9 and TRBJ2-7, with 8 nucleotides matching TRBD1. The CDR3 runs to 15 residues. In germline, CDR1 is SEHNR, CDR2 FQNEAQ (reference sequence). V gave up 5 bases and J gave up 3 bases; unmatched junction bases: 9. The CDR3 DNA follows: TGTGCCAGCAGCCCGGGGACAGGACAACTCTACGAGCAGTACTTC. It codes for CASSPGTGQLYEQYF.

The genes are TRBV6-6 and TRBJ2-7, with 9 bases matching TRBD1. Germline V CDR1 and CDR2: MNHNY, SVGAGI (reference sequence). V lost 2 bases, J lost 0 bases, and 2 bases stayed unmatched. This CDR3 region has 15 residues. DNA of the CDR3: TGTGCCAGCAGTTACCCGGGACAGGGCTCCTACGAGCAGTACTTC. It is translated as CASSYPGQGSYEQYF.

V gene TRBV5-6 combines with J gene TRBJ2-7; D might be TRBD1 or TRBD2, each matching 6 bases. Germline CDR1 is SGHDT and CDR2 is YYEEEE. The CDR3 has 15 amino acids. Trimming cost V 0 bases and J 7 bases, with 17 bases left between them. CDR3 sequence reads: CASSLDRGRSREQYF. Here the CDR3 DNA reads TGTGCCAGCAGCTTGGATCGGGGGCGGTCGAGGGAGCAGTACTTC.